This TCR beta chain was identified in a study of blood T cell repertoires in COVID-19. At the level of the study: Both acute and convalescent COVID-19 samples were obtained from the United States, Italy and Spain.

In the study's own analysis: Quantification of nucleated cells was approximated via reference gene primer amplification. The method was immunoSEQ multiplex PCR; TCRdb's version includes in-frame clones alone and lacks a portion of them. That table furnishes V, J and clone size, whereas the DNA furnished D and trimming. The data show over 75,000 clones, roughly 82% seen once. V gave up 5 bases and J gave up 7 bases; unmatched junction bases: 9. The CDR3 runs 15 residues. Germline V lookup: CDR1 SGHTA, CDR2 FQGNSA. Sequencing was performed on peripheral blood. The receptor was derived from a human donor in a cohort sampled during active COVID-19. V gene TRBV7-2 combines with J gene TRBJ2-7; 12 bases fit TRBD2. The CDR3 spells CASSPRLAGVGEQYF. The CDR3 DNA follows: TGTGCCAGCAGCCCAAGACTAGCGGGAGTGGGGGAGCAGTACTTC.